This T cell receptor (beta chain) was found in a study of blood T cells in healthy people across ages. Sample-barcoded 5' priming and a J-beta primer mix drove a second PCR of roughly 6 to 12 cycles. TCRdb reanalysed the 5' RACE reads using MiXCR and keeps one entry per CDR3 protein. This sample has around 800,000 distinct CDR3 sequences, with 53% found just once. Donors were systemically healthy Caucasian individuals from Russia aged 6 to 90 years. The V gene's germline CDR1 is MDHEN and CDR2 SYDVKM. The CDR3 length is 14 residues. Trimming left V 4 bases short and J 5 bases short, with 14 bases between.

The chain employs TRBV28 and TRBJ2-5, with a tentative D call TRBD2 (6 bases). Sample: blood. The clonotype was recovered from a man older than 75 in good health. The CDR3 sequence is CASSSGGVRETQYF. In nucleotides, the CDR3 is TGTGCCAGCAGTTCTGGAGGGGTTCGGGAGACCCAGTACTTC.